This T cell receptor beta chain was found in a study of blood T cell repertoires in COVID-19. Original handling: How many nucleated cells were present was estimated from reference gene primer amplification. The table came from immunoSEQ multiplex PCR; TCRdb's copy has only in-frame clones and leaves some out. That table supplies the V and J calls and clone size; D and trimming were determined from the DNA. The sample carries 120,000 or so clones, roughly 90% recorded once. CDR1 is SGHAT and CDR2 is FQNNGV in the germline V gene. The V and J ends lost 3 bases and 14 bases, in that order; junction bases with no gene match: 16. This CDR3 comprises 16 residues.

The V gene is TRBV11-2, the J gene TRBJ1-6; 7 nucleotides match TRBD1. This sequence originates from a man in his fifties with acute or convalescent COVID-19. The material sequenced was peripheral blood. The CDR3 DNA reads TGTGCCAGCAGCTTTCTAGGGGGACAGCTTAGTCCGTCCCTCCACTTT. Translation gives CASSFLGGQLSPSLHF.